Following are 25 T cell receptor beta chains from one sample sequenced in a study of shared clonotypes between healthy human individuals. TCRdb's table, derived via immunoSEQ multiplex PCR, lists solely in-frame clones and lacks some. The sample consists of 2,500,000 or so clones, roughly 93% of them appearing once. Sequences were obtained from naive CD4+ T cells from PBMCs. Specified subset: CD45RA+ positively selected. Every receptor here comes from a man between 18 and 29 years old in good health. Some clones in this sample may be carry-over from other donors' samples.

The chain is built from TRBV29-1 and TRBJ2-4; D might be TRBD1 or TRBD2, each matching 6 bases. V gave up 4 bases and J gave up 4 bases, with 26 bases separating them. The CDR3 is 18 amino acids. Germline V CDR1 and CDR2: SQVTM, ANQGSEA. The CDR3 loop reads CSVGERHAVRGRKNIQYF. CDR3 bases: TGCAGCGTTGGGGAAAGACACGCGGTACGGGGGCGGAAAAACATTCAGTACTTC.

The V and J genes are TRBV14 and TRBJ1-2; no clear D gene. CDR1 and CDR2 from the germline V gene are SGHDN and FVKESK. This CDR3 is built from 15 residues. V lost 3 bases to trimming and J lost 4 bases, with 15 bases between them. CDR3 loop: CASSQGFQKTYGYTF. In DNA form, the CDR3 reads TGTGCCAGCAGCCAGGGCTTCCAAAAGACCTATGGCTACACCTTC.

The chain uses TRBV25-1 and TRBJ2-3; no firm D call. The length of the CDR3 is 11 residues. Trimming stripped 4 bases from V and 11 bases from J, with 10 bases between. From germline, CDR1 is MGHDK and CDR2 SYGVNS. The CDR3 spells CASSVSTMQYF. CDR3 sequence (DNA): TGTGCCAGCAGTGTATCAACTATGCAGTATTTT.

The J gene is TRBJ2-7, the V gene TRBV6-5; D tentatively fits TRBD1 or TRBD2 (5 bases each). The CDR3 has 15 residues. Germline values: CDR1 MNHEY, CDR2 SVGAGI. Trimming took 6 bases from V and 6 from J, leaving 21 bases between them. In DNA, the CDR3 is TGTGCCAGCAGCCTCCGGGACCCCACTTTCCGCGAGCAGTACTTC. Translation gives CASSLRDPTFREQYF.

The chain employs TRBV11-2 and TRBJ1-6, with 7 positions matching TRBD1. Germline loops: CDR1 SGHAT, CDR2 FQNNGV. This CDR3 is built from 15 residues. The V and J ends lost 5 bases and 0 bases, in that order; junction bases with no gene match: 1. The DNA of the CDR3 is TGTGCCAGCAGCCAGGGGGGCTCCTATAATTCACCCCTCCACTTT. This gives the protein CASSQGGSYNSPLHF.

The chain has TRBV5-1 and TRBJ2-5; the D gene is possibly TRBD1 (5 bases). Germline V gene data show CDR1 as SGHRS and CDR2 as YFSETQ. Trimming cost V 4 bases and J 4 bases, with 14 bases left between them. The CDR3 length is 14 residues. CDR3 coding DNA: TGCGCCAGCAGCATGTTCCAGGGCAGAGAGACCCAGTACTTC. This sequence encodes CASSMFQGRETQYF.

The V and J genes are TRBV5-6 and TRBJ2-1; D remains unclear. The length of the CDR3 is 14 residues. The germline V gene encodes CDR1 SGHDT and CDR2 YYEEEE. The germline V and J ends were trimmed by 6 bases and 2 bases, with 12 bases remaining between them. The CDR3 DNA sequence: TGTGCCAGCAAAACACGGGCTACCTACAATGAGCAGTTCTTC. Residues: CASKTRATYNEQFF.

The V call is TRBV28, the J call TRBJ2-3, with no clear D. V was cut by 10 bases and J by 2 bases, with 13 bases left in between. Per the germline V gene, CDR1 is MDHEN and CDR2 is SYDVKM. This CDR3 contains 13 residues. The CDR3 region has the DNA TGTGCCACCCTTGGGCAAAACACAGATACGCAGTATTTT. Translation gives CATLGQNTDTQYF.

The chain couples TRBV15 to TRBJ2-5; either TRBD1 or TRBD2 may supply D (6 bases each). There are 16 residues in the CDR3. V lost 4 bases, J lost 4 bases, and 19 bases lay in between. Germline CDR1 is LNHNV and CDR2 is YYDKDF (reference sequence). The CDR3 coding sequence is TGTGCCACCAGCACTCGAACTCCGGGGGCGGGAGAGACCCAGTACTTC. Residues: CATSTRTPGAGETQYF. The entire variable domain, with the rest obtained from reference TRBV15 and TRBJ2-5, is as follows: DAMVIQNPRYQVTQFGKPVTLSCSQTLNHNVMYWYQQKSSQAPKLLFHYYDKDFNNEADTPDNFQSRRPNTSFCFLDIRSPGLGDTAMYLCATSTRTPGAGETQYFGPGTRLLVL.

About this clone itself: The sample contains more than one DNA sequence encoding this CDR3. The chain uses TRBV18 and TRBJ1-6; a weak D match, TRBD1 (5 bases). V shed 2 bases and J shed 7 bases, with 6 bases lying between them. The CDR3 length is 13 residues. Germline assignment: CDR1 KGHSH and CDR2 LQKENI. The CDR3 region is CASSPEGNSPLHF. The CDR3 DNA is TGTGCCAGCTCACCAGAGGGGAATTCACCCCTCCACTTT.

CDR3 sequence (DNA): TGTGCCTGGAACCCCCTCGGCATATACAATGAGCAGTTCTTC. Translation: CAWNPLGIYNEQFF. The rearrangement uses TRBV30 and TRBJ2-1, with D unresolved. Germline loops: CDR1 GTSNPN, CDR2 SVGIG (reference sequence). The CDR3 extends over 14 amino acids. The V and J ends lost 4 bases and 4 bases respectively, with 14 bases between them.

The chain combines TRBV5-8 with TRBJ2-4; no clear D. CDR3 length equals 14 residues. The ends were cut back, 0 bases at V and 15 bases at J, with 19 bases in the middle. CDR1 is SGHTS, CDR2 YDEGEE, per germline. DNA of the CDR3: TGTGCCAGCAGCTTGGAGTTGAGCCCTTCCCGAGCGTACTTC. It translates to CASSLELSPSRAYF. The full variable domain, rest sourced from reference TRBV5-8 and TRBJ2-4, is EAGVTQSPTHLIKTRGQQATLRCSPISGHTSVYWYQQALGLGLQFLLWYDEGEERNRGNFPPRFSGRQFPNYSSELNVNALELEDSALYLCASSLELSPSRAYFGAGTRLSVL.

The chain joins TRBV6-1 to TRBJ2-7; perhaps TRBD2 as D (5 bases). V was shortened by 7 bases and J by 2 bases, with 9 bases between the two germline ends. The CDR3 is 12 residues long. The germline V gene encodes CDR1 MNHNS and CDR2 SASEGT. CDR3 sequence reads: CASKEVPYEQYF. CDR3 nucleotides: TGTGCCAGCAAGGAGGTTCCCTACGAGCAGTACTTC.

The J gene is TRBJ1-3, the V gene TRBV28, with TRBD1 identical over 7 bases. J lost 8 bases, V lost 7 bases, and 11 bases had no gene match. Germline-derived CDR1 and CDR2 are MDHEN and SYDVKM. The CDR3 has 14 residues. The CDR3 bases are TGTGCCAGCACTACCCGGGACAGAGGGCACACCATATATTTT. This translates into CASTTRDRGHTIYF.

This sequence joins TRBV28 and TRBJ1-2; D is unresolved. Trimming left V 8 bases short and J 5 bases short, with 18 bases between. This CDR3 region has 14 residues. Germline CDR1 and CDR2: MDHEN and SYDVKM. The CDR3 DNA sequence: TGTGCCAGCTCACGGGAATTGGGCAAATATGGCTACACCTTC. Its translation: CASSRELGKYGYTF.

The chain links TRBV14 to TRBJ2-7; possibly TRBD1 for D (6 bases). Trimming shortened V by 0 bases and J by 4 bases, and 13 bases separated the two germline ends. This CDR3 has 15 amino acids. Germline V gene sequence: CDR1 SGHDN, CDR2 FVKESK. The CDR3 DNA reads as TGTGCCAGCAGCCAAGATAGAGGACAGTCGTACGAGCAGTACTTC. Residues: CASSQDRGQSYEQYF.

This clone was recorded only once. This chain uses TRBV6-1 with TRBJ2-3; TRBD1 matches 7 bases. The CDR3 runs 12 residues. V was clipped by 8 bases and J by 1 base; unmatched bases: 0. The germline gives CDR1 MNHNS, CDR2 SASEGT. Here the CDR3 DNA reads TGTGCCAGCGGACAGGGCACAGATACGCAGTATTTT. Translated, it gives CASGQGTDTQYF.

This rearrangement joins TRBV13 to TRBJ2-1, with 14 positions matching TRBD2. The V segment lost 6 bases and the J segment 5 bases; nucleotides outside the gene matches: 9. Germline V gene lookup returns CDR1 PRHDT and CDR2 FYEKMQ (reference sequence). The CDR3 is 17 amino acids. The CDR3 sequence: CASRRGLAGVGNNEQFF. CDR3 in DNA: TGTGCCAGCAGAAGGGGACTAGCGGGAGTTGGCAACAATGAGCAGTTCTTC.

The V and J genes are TRBV4-1 and TRBJ1-6, with a tentative D call TRBD1 (5 bases). Germline V gives CDR1 MGHRA, CDR2 YSYEKL. The length of the CDR3 is 18 residues. Trimming took off 0 bases at V and 2 bases at J, with 14 bases between the two ends. The CDR3 DNA follows: TGCGCCAGCAGCCAAGATCGGGTGACAGCCGCCTATAATTCACCCCTCCACTTT. Encoded protein: CASSQDRVTAAYNSPLHF.

V is TRBV9 and J is TRBJ2-1; 7 nucleotides agree with TRBD2. The ends lost 0 bases at V and 4 bases at J; junction bases unmatched: 4. CDR1 and CDR2 (germline): SGDLS, YYNGEE. CDR3 length: 15 amino acids. The DNA for the CDR3 is TGTGCCAGCAGCGTAGTCGGCGGGGGTTACAATGAGCAGTTCTTC. Translated: CASSVVGGGYNEQFF.

The V and J genes are TRBV19 and TRBJ1-2; 11 positions match TRBD1. V lost 3 bases and J lost 4; bases outside the gene matches: 4. The CDR3 extends over 15 amino acids. Germline loops: CDR1 LNHDA, CDR2 SQIVND (reference sequence). The CDR3 bases are TGTGCCAGTAGTATCGGGACAGGGGGAAGCTATGGCTACACCTTC. Encoded protein: CASSIGTGGSYGYTF.

J is TRBJ2-7 and V is TRBV28, with 7 bases identical to TRBD1. V was pared by 6 bases and J by 4 bases, with 12 bases of the junction left unmatched. From germline, CDR1 is MDHEN and CDR2 SYDVKM. CDR3 length: 15 amino acids. CDR3 in amino acids: CASSHQFRDSYEQYF. The CDR3 DNA reads TGTGCCAGCAGCCACCAATTCCGGGACAGTTACGAGCAGTACTTC.

V and J are TRBV28 and TRBJ1-2, with a possible D match to TRBD1 (5 bases). CDR3 length: 13 amino acids. Germline V lookup: CDR1 MDHEN, CDR2 SYDVKM. V lost 4 bases to trimming and J lost 9 bases, with 15 bases between them. CDR3 DNA sequence: TGTGCCAGCAGTTGGGGCCGACGGGGAAGCTACACCTTC. This codes for CASSWGRRGSYTF.

V and J are TRBV15 and TRBJ1-2, with D maybe TRBD1 (5 bases). There are 15 residues in the CDR3. V was pared by 1 base and J by 6 bases, with 15 bases between. The germline gives CDR1 LNHNV, CDR2 YYDKDF (reference sequence). CDR3 amino acids: CATSRVRGRNDGYTF. The CDR3 nucleotides read TGTGCCACCAGCAGAGTTCGGGGGAGGAATGATGGCTACACCTTC.

As regards this clone: Other nucleotide sequences from this sample produce the same CDR3. V gene TRBV18 combines with J gene TRBJ2-5; TRBD2 aligns across 14 bases. Germline V gene lookup returns CDR1 KGHSH and CDR2 LQKENI. The CDR3 is 17 amino acids. The J segment lost 2 bases and the V segment lost 3 bases, leaving 5 bases of the junction unmatched. This CDR3 is CASSPGTSGSGQETQYF. DNA for the CDR3: TGTGCCAGCTCACCCGGGACTAGCGGGAGTGGACAAGAGACCCAGTACTTC.